This note documents a single TCR beta chain sequence. Participants reported their clinical history, and cohort assignment relied on those reports. Cohort 3 donors were reported recovered after two negative PCRs, clearance, or symptom resolution. This sample stems from a study of blood T cell repertoires in COVID-19. Assay: immunoSEQ multiplex PCR; the TCRdb copy retains only in-frame clones and omits some. The sample lists about 260,000 clones, less than 90% occurring once. Per germline, CDR1 MNHEY and CDR2 SVGAGI. Trimming cost V 2 bases and J 2 bases; bases outside gene matches: 5. This CDR3 has 16 amino acids.

The chain links TRBV6-5 to TRBJ2-7; the match to TRBD2 covers 11 bases. This TCR derives from a woman between 50 and 59 years old who had recovered from COVID-19. Sequencing was done on a sample of PBMCs or T cells enriched from blood (not recorded which). The chain's CDR3 is CASSYLTSGSTYEQYF. The CDR3 DNA is TGTGCCAGCAGTTACCTTACTAGCGGGAGCACCTACGAGCAGTACTTC.